This TCR beta chain was recovered during a study of human T cells and chemical hapten exposure. Trimming took off 1 base at V and 4 bases at J, with 9 bases between the two ends. CDR1 and CDR2 from the germline V gene are MNHNS and SASEGT. The CDR3 runs to 14 residues. Unique molecular identifiers were linked by the library to individual cDNA molecules. TCRdb analysed the RACE reads with MiXCR anew, one entry per CDR3 protein. Here the sample spans 80,000 to 100,000 distinct CDR3 sequences, 25% to 30% being singletons. Indicated time point: patch test 3, about 24 weeks after DPC sensitization. This sample's treatment: therapeutic diphenylcyclopropenone sensitization with weekly scalp DPC.

Source: whole blood, taken in connection with sensitization to the hapten diphenylcyclopropenone (DPC). The chain is built from TRBV6-1 and TRBJ2-3, with D uncertain. This TCR was sampled from a man between 35 and 55 years old with alopecia areata. Some clones in this sample may be carry-over from other donors' samples. CDR3 bases: TGTGCCAGCAGTGAAGAACCTAGGGCAGATACGCAGTATTTT. Translated, it gives CASSEEPRADTQYF.